This is a list of T cell receptor beta chains from one sample in a study of identical twins. TCRdb reanalysed the 5' RACE reads using MiXCR and keeps one entry per CDR3 protein. The sample records some 760,000 distinct CDR3 sequences, roughly 18% being singletons. The same data also went into a second study, on T cells expressing NK-cell markers.

The sample was PBMCs. The receptors stem from a woman between 18 and 30 years old in good health. Each CDR3 is given with its conserved first and last residue. The order of the fields is D gene, V gene, clone size, J gene, CDR3 DNA, CDR3 protein. A D gene is named only where the DNA matches it firmly. Clone size, where shown, is once, few, many, or a class for clones that have expanded.

-	TRBV5-1	-	TRBJ2-7	TGCGCCAGCACGCGCGGACAGCGGACCAACGAGCAGTACTTC	CASTRGQRTNEQYF
TRBD1	TRBV9	few	TRBJ2-4	TGTGCCAGCAGCTCCTCCGGGACAGGTTTGGAGTACTTC	CASSSSGTGLEYF
TRBD2	TRBV5-5	few	TRBJ2-1	TGTGCCAGCAGCGTCAGACTTCTAGCGGCGTCCTACAATGAGCAGTTCTTC	CASSVRLLAASYNEQFF
-	TRBV7-9	many	TRBJ2-7	TGTGCCAGCAGCGGCTTTAGGTCTTCCTACGAGCAGTACTTC	CASSGFRSSYEQYF
-	TRBV5-1	many	TRBJ2-7	TGCGCCAGCAGCTCGGAGGCGGCAGGGAGGTACGAGCAGTACTTC	CASSSEAAGRYEQYF
TRBD1	TRBV5-1	-	TRBJ1-1	TGCGCCAGCAGCTTGGTTTCCCCAGGGGGCACTGAAGCTTTCTTT	CASSLVSPGGTEAFF
TRBD1	TRBV29-1	few	TRBJ1-2	TGCAGCGTTGGTGGGACAGGGTATAACTATGGCTACACCTTC	CSVGGTGYNYGYTF
-	TRBV20-1	-	TRBJ1-1	TGCAGTGCTGACCGTGGGGCGGACACTGAAGCTTTCTTT	CSADRGADTEAFF
TRBD2	TRBV20-1	-	TRBJ2-2	TGCAGTGCAAGAAGCGGGAACGCTAACACCGGGGAGCTGTTTTTT	CSARSGNANTGELFF
TRBD1	TRBV27	-	TRBJ1-3	TGTGCCAGCCAGCGGACAGGGGCCTTGAGCTCTGGAAACACCATATATTTT	CASQRTGALSSGNTIYF
-	TRBV7-9	-	TRBJ2-1	TGTGCCGGTGACGGGAGCTCCTACAATGAGCAGTTCTTC	CAGDGSSYNEQFF
TRBD2	TRBV9	-	TRBJ2-3	TGTGCCAGCAGCCCACTTAGCGGGAGGGGCACAGATACGCAGTATTTT	CASSPLSGRGTDTQYF
-	TRBV7-9	-	TRBJ2-2	TGTGCCAGCAGCTTAATGGGGAGGAACACCGGGGAGCTGTTTTTT	CASSLMGRNTGELFF
-	TRBV20-1	-	TRBJ2-7	TGCAGTGCCGTCAGGGCCTCCTACGAGCAGTACTTC	CSAVRASYEQYF
TRBD1	TRBV18	-	TRBJ2-1	TGTGCCAGCTCACCCCGGAAGGCACCGGGACAGGTTTCCTACAATGAGCAGTTCTTC	CASSPRKAPGQVSYNEQFF
TRBD1	TRBV19	few	TRBJ2-2	TGTGCCAGTAGTGCACAGGGGGCCGGGGAGCTGTTTTTT	CASSAQGAGELFF
-	TRBV5-6	few	TRBJ2-3	TGTGCCAGCAGCCGACTAGTGGGGGGAAACACAGATACGCAGTATTTT	CASSRLVGGNTDTQYF
TRBD1	TRBV19	-	TRBJ1-2	TGTGCCAGTAGTTGGGACAGGGGGAACTATGGCTACACCTTC	CASSWDRGNYGYTF
-	TRBV5-5	-	TRBJ2-5	TGTGCCAGCAGCTTGATGGGGGTGAGCCAAGAGACCCAGTACTTC	CASSLMGVSQETQYF
-	TRBV6-2/TRBV6-3	-	TRBJ2-3	TGTGCCAGCAGGCCCCTCGCTCATACGCAGTATTTT	CASRPLAHTQYF
TRBD2	TRBV12-3/TRBV12-4	many	TRBJ2-1	TGTGCCAGCAGTTTGAGTTTAGCGGGAGGACATGAGCAGTTCTTC	CASSLSLAGGHEQFF
-	TRBV9	few	TRBJ1-2	TGTGCCAGCAGCGTAGTTTGGAACTATGGCTACACCTTC	CASSVVWNYGYTF
-	TRBV20-1	-	TRBJ1-2	TGCAGTGCTAGAGACAGTAAAAACTATGGCTACACCTTC	CSARDSKNYGYTF
TRBD2	TRBV12-3/TRBV12-4	few	TRBJ2-2	TGTGCCAGCAGTTTTAGCGGGAGTTCTACCGGGGAGCTGTTTTTT	CASSFSGSSTGELFF
-	TRBV12-3/TRBV12-4	few	TRBJ1-3	TGTGCCAGCAAACTCTCTGGAAACACCATATATTTT	CASKLSGNTIYF
-	TRBV7-9	-	TRBJ2-2	TGTGCCAGCAGCTTAAGGCTAGGCGATTCCGGGGAGCTGTTTTTT	CASSLRLGDSGELFF
-	TRBV19	-	TRBJ2-7	TGTGCCAGTAGTATGGGGGACGAGCAGTACTTC	CASSMGDEQYF
-	TRBV12-3/TRBV12-4	few	TRBJ2-3	TGTGCCAGCAGTCCTCGGCCCCGACTAGGTCCGCAGTATTTT	CASSPRPRLGPQYF
TRBD2	TRBV4-1	few	TRBJ2-7	TGCGCCAGCAGCCAAGATTGGGGGGGCGAGCAGTACTTC	CASSQDWGGEQYF
-	TRBV18	few	TRBJ2-5	TGTGCCAGCTCAAGATTGTTGGAGACCCAGTACTTC	CASSRLLETQYF
-	TRBV12-3/TRBV12-4	-	TRBJ2-7	TGTGCCAGCAGTTTATATGCGTTTCCAGAGGTCTACGAGCAGTACTTC	CASSLYAFPEVYEQYF
TRBD2	TRBV7-6	-	TRBJ2-5	TGTGCCAGCAGCCTCCTCCGGTGGGGGGGTCGGGTGACCCAGTACTTC	CASSLLRWGGRVTQYF
TRBD1	TRBV20-1	-	TRBJ1-1	TGCAGTGCTACCTGGAGACAGGGGAACACTGAAGCTTTCTTT	CSATWRQGNTEAFF
-	TRBV4-3	few	TRBJ2-3	TGCGCCAGCAGCCAAGATTCCCCGCGGGTCGCAGATACGCAGTATTTT	CASSQDSPRVADTQYF
-	TRBV7-2	few	TRBJ2-1	TGTGCCAGCAGCTCTAGCGTAAACAATGAGCAGTTCTTC	CASSSSVNNEQFF
TRBD1	TRBV6-5	-	TRBJ1-1	TGTGCCAGCAGTACTTCCAGGGGGCGTGGGATAGGTGAAGCTTTCTTT	CASSTSRGRGIGEAFF
-	TRBV20-1	-	TRBJ2-5	TGCAGTGCTAGGCAGTCTGGTGGAGAGACCCAGTACTTC	CSARQSGGETQYF
-	TRBV14	-	TRBJ2-1	TGTGCCAGCAGCCAGGAAAGGCCCAGGGTGCGAAATGAGCAGTTCTTC	CASSQERPRVRNEQFF
-	TRBV19	-	TRBJ2-7	TGTGCCACTATAGACGGATACTACGAGCAGTACTTC	CATIDGYYEQYF
TRBD2	TRBV15	many	TRBJ2-1	TGTGCCACCAGCAGACTCGGACTAGCGGCAGTCAATGAGCAGTTCTTC	CATSRLGLAAVNEQFF
-	TRBV29-1	-	TRBJ1-1	TGCAGCGTTGTGATTCAGAACACTGAAGCTTTCTTT	CSVVIQNTEAFF
-	TRBV9	-	TRBJ2-3	TGTGCCAGCAGCGTAGCGGGAGTCCTCCCAGATACGCAGTATTTT	CASSVAGVLPDTQYF
TRBD1	TRBV5-6	-	TRBJ1-3	TGTGCCAGCAGTGGGACAGACTCTGGAAACACCATATATTTT	CASSGTDSGNTIYF